These 9 T cell receptor beta chains were all obtained from the same sample, sequenced in a study of blood T cell repertoires in COVID-19. Clones were read by immunoSEQ multiplex PCR, and TCRdb kept only the in-frame ones, dropping some. The sample carries 100,000 to 150,000 clones, roughly 75% recorded once. The sequenced sample consisted of peripheral blood. The receptors shown here come from a man aged 60 to 75 with active or convalescent COVID-19.

The chain's CDR3 is CASSPGADGSPLHF. The CDR3 DNA is TGTGCCAGCAGTCCAGGGGCAGACGGGTCACCCCTCCACTTT. This chain links TRBV7-9 with TRBJ1-6; a weak D match, TRBD1 (6 bases). Trimming took 6 bases from V and 10 from J, leaving 16 bases between them. From germline, CDR1 is SEHNR and CDR2 FQNEAQ (reference sequence). CDR3 size: 14 residues.

The chain employs TRBV28 and TRBJ2-2; no definite D call. V was pared by 2 bases and J by 0 bases, with 7 bases between. Looked up from germline, CDR1 is MDHEN and CDR2 is SYDVKM. The CDR3 spans 15 residues. In DNA form, the CDR3 reads TGTGCCAGCAGTTTAATGGCAGCGAACACCGGGGAGCTGTTTTTT. It codes for CASSLMAANTGELFF.

The V gene is TRBV4-1, the J gene TRBJ2-2, with D possibly being TRBD2 (6 bases). The germline CDR1 and CDR2 sequences are MGHRA and YSYEKL. V shed 0 bases and J shed 4 bases, with 9 bases lying between them. The CDR3 spans 15 residues. CDR3 sequence: CASSQDLGGTGELFF. In DNA form, the CDR3 reads TGCGCCAGCAGCCAAGATTTGGGGGGCACCGGGGAGCTGTTTTTT.

V usage is TRBV6-6 and J usage is TRBJ2-7, with D maybe TRBD1 (5 bases). CDR3 length: 13 amino acids. Germline loops: CDR1 MNHNY, CDR2 SVGAGI (reference sequence). The V end lost 0 bases, the J end lost 6 bases, and 9 bases lay between the germline ends. The CDR3 protein is CASSYSTGREQYF. CDR3 sequence (DNA): TGTGCCAGCAGTTACTCCACAGGACGCGAGCAGTACTTC.

The chain joins TRBV29-1 to TRBJ2-2; D possibly corresponds to TRBD2 (5 bases). This CDR3 has 12 amino acids. V was trimmed by 6 bases and J by 5 bases, leaving 10 bases between them. Germline CDR1 SQVTM, CDR2 ANQGSEA. For the CDR3, the DNA is TGCAGCGTGCCGGGATTGACCGGGGAGCTGTTTTTT. It codes for CSVPGLTGELFF.

This chain uses TRBV11-1 with TRBJ2-3, with TRBD1 identical over 7 bases. This CDR3 has 15 residues. Germline CDR1 and CDR2: SGHAT and FQDESV (reference sequence). The ends lost 5 bases at V and 2 bases at J; junction bases unmatched: 7. The CDR3 bases are TGTGCCAGCAGCCGTCTACAGGGGTCCACAGATACGCAGTATTTT. Its translation: CASSRLQGSTDTQYF.

V and J are TRBV11-2 and TRBJ2-7, with D possibly matching TRBD1 (5 bases). Per germline, CDR1 SGHAT and CDR2 FQNNGV. The length of the CDR3 is 14 residues. The V gene lost 5 bases and the J gene lost 2 bases, with 13 bases spanning the gap. Written as DNA, the CDR3 is TGTGCCAGCAGCCCGCCCAGGGCCCCCTACGAGCAGTACTTC. It encodes CASSPPRAPYEQYF.

The chain has TRBV10-3 and TRBJ2-1, with 9 bases that match TRBD2. Per the germline V gene, CDR1 is ENHRY and CDR2 is SYGVKD. After removal of 2 bases from V and 4 bases from J, the junction contained 6 bases not matched to a gene. This CDR3 is 16 amino acids long. CDR3 sequence reads: CAISEASGEFYNEQFF. The CDR3 DNA sequence: TGTGCCATCAGTGAGGCTAGCGGGGAATTTTACAATGAGCAGTTCTTC.

The genes are TRBV5-1 and TRBJ2-7; 7 bases are shared with TRBD1. V lost 4 bases to trimming and J lost 3 bases; unmatched junction nucleotides: 10. Germline values: CDR1 SGHRS, CDR2 YFSETQ. This CDR3 spans 15 amino acids. CDR3 sequence reads: CASSPWTGSSYEQYF. The CDR3 DNA reads TGCGCCAGCAGCCCCTGGACAGGTTCCAGCTACGAGCAGTACTTC.